A selection of T cell receptor beta chains follows, all from one sample in a study of T cells in Graves' hyperthyroidism and ophthalmopathy. TCRdb recomputed calls from the multiplex PCR reads with MiXCR, one row per CDR3 protein. Of 250,000 to 350,000 distinct CDR3 sequences in the sample, around 20% were seen once. Sequencing was carried out using blood. These receptors were collected from a man aged 30-40 years with Graves' ophthalmopathy. Both conserved end residues are part of each CDR3. A D gene is named only where the DNA matches it firmly. Size tells how often a clone was seen (once, few, many) or the class of an expanded clone, and some rows leave it out.

CDR3 protein,CDR3 DNA,J gene,D gene,clone size,V gene
CASSGDRYNEQFF,TGTGCCAGCAGTGGGGACAGGTACAATGAGCAGTTCTTC,TRBJ2-1,TRBD1,NA,TRBV2
CASTPSQVGYYEQYF,TGTGCCAGCACCCCTAGTCAGGTGGGGTACTACGAGCAGTACTTC,TRBJ2-7,NA,few,TRBV28
CASQLTSPYYNEQFF,TGTGCCAGCCAGCTGACTAGCCCCTACTACAATGAGCAGTTCTTC,TRBJ2-1,TRBD2,many,TRBV2
CASSQPTSGTPSYNEQFF,TGTGCCAGCAGTCAACCGACTAGCGGGACACCTTCCTACAATGAGCAGTTCTTC,TRBJ2-1,TRBD2,NA,TRBV28
CASGLGDTQYF,TGTGCTAGTGGTTTAGGTGATACGCAGTATTTT,TRBJ2-3,NA,NA,TRBV12-5
CAISRNPDANYGYTF,TGTGCCATCTCCAGGAACCCCGATGCTAACTATGGCTACACCTTC,TRBJ1-2,NA,many,TRBV6-1
CASSLGESEAFF,TGTGCCAGCAGCTTAGGAGAATCTGAAGCTTTCTTT,TRBJ1-1,NA,many,TRBV11-3
CASSYPPLTRNNEQFF,TGTGCCAGCAGTTACCCCCCTCTGACCCGAAACAATGAGCAGTTCTTC,TRBJ2-1,NA,many,TRBV6-5
CASSIARVQSQPQHF,TGTGCCAGTAGTATAGCCAGGGTGCAGTCTCAGCCCCAGCATTTT,TRBJ1-5,NA,NA,TRBV19
CASSLGTSGKDTQYF,TGTGCTAGCAGCTTAGGGACTAGCGGCAAAGATACGCAGTATTTT,TRBJ2-3,TRBD2,few,TRBV7-7
CSVPGGVGYTF,TGCAGCGTTCCAGGGGGTGTTGGCTACACCTTC,TRBJ1-2,TRBD1,NA,TRBV29-1